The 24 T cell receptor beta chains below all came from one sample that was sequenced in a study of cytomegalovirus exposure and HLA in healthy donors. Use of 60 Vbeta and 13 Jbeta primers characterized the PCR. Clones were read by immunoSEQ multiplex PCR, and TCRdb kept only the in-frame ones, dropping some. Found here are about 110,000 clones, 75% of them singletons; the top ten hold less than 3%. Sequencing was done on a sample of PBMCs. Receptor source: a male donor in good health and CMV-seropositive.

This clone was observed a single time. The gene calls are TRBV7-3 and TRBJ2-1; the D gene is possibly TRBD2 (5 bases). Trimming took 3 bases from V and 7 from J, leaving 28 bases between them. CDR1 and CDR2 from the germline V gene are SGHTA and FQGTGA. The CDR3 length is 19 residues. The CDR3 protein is CASSFENLAGSRGINEQFF. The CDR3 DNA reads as TGTGCCAGCAGCTTCGAAAATCTGGCCGGGTCCAGAGGGATAAATGAGCAGTTCTTC.

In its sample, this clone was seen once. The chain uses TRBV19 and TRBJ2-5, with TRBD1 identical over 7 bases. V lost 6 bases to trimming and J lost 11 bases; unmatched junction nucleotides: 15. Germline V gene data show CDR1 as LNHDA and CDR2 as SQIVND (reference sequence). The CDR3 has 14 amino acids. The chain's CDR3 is CASRARGPIGEQYF. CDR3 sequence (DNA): TGTGCCAGTAGGGCGAGGGGGCCCATCGGGGAGCAGTACTTC.

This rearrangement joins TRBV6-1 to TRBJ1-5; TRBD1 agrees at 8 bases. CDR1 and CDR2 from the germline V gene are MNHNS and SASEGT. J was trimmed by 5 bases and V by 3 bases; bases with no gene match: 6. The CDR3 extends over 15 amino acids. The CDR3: CASSDRGRSHQPQHF. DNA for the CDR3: TGTGCCAGCAGTGACAGGGGGCGCTCCCATCAGCCCCAGCATTTT.

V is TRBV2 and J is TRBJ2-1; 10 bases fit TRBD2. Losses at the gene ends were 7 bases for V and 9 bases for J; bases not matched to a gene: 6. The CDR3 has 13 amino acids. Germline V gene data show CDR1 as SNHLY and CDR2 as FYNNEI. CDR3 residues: CASMASGSGEQFF. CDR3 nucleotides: TGTGCCAGCATGGCTAGCGGGAGCGGTGAGCAGTTCTTC. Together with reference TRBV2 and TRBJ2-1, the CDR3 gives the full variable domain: EPEVTQTPSHQVTQMGQEVILRCVPISNHLYFYWYRQILGQKVEFLVSFYNNEISEKSEIFDDQFSVERPDGSNFTLKIRSTKLEDSAMYFCASMASGSGEQFFGPGTRLTVL.

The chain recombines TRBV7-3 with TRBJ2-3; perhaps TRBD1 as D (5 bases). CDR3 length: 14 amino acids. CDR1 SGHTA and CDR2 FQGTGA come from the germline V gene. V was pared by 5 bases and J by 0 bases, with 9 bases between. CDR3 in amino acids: CASSPRVSTDTQYF. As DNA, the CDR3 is TGTGCCAGCAGCCCCAGGGTTAGCACAGATACGCAGTATTTT.

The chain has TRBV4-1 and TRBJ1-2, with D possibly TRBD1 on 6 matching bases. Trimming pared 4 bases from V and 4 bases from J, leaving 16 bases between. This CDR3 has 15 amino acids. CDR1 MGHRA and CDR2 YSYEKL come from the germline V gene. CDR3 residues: CASSPLLGAGYGYTF. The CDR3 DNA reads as TGCGCCAGCAGCCCTTTGCTGGGGGCAGGCTATGGCTACACCTTC.

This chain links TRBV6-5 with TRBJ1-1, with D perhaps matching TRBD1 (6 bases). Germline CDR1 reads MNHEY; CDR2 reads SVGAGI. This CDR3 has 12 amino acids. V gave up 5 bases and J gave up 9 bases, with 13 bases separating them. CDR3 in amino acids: CASSPQGRKAFF. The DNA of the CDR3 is TGTGCCAGCAGTCCCCAGGGGCGGAAAGCTTTCTTT.

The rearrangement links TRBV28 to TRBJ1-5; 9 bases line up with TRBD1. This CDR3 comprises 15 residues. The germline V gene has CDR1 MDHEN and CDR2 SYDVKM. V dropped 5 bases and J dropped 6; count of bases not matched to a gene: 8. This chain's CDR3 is CASSLRTGVGQPQHF. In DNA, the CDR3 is TGTGCCAGCAGTCTACGGACAGGGGTCGGTCAGCCCCAGCATTTT.

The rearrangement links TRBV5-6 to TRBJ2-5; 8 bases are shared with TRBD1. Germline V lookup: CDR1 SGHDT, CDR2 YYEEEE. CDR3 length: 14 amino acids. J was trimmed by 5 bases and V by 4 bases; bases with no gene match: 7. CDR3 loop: CASSLQGALETQYF. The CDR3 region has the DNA TGTGCCAGCAGCCTTCAGGGGGCGCTTGAGACCCAGTACTTC.

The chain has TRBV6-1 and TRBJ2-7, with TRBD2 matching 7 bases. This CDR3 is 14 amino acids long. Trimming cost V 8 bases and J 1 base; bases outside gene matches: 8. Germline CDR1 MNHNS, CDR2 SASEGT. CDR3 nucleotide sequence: TGTGCCAGCCACCAAAGCGGGGAGTCCTACGAGCAGTACTTC. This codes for CASHQSGESYEQYF.

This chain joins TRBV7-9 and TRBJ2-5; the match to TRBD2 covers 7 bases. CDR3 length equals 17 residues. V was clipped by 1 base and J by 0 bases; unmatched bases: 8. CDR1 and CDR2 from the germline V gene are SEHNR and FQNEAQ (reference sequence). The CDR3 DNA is TGTGCCAGCAGCTTAGATATTCGGGAGGACAACCAAGAGACCCAGTACTTC. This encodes CASSLDIREDNQETQYF.

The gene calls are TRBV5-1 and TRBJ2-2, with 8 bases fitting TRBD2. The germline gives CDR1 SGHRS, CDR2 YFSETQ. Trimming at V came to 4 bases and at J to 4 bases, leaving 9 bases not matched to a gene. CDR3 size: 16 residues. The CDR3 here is CASSPGGARGTGELFF. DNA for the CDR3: TGCGCCAGCAGCCCGGGGGGGGCGCGGGGCACCGGGGAGCTGTTTTTT.

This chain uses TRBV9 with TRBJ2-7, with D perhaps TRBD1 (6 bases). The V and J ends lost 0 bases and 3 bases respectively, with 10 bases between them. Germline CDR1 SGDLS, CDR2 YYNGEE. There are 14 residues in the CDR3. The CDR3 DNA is TGTGCCAGCAGCGTAGTTGAAGGGGGCTACGAGCAGTACTTC. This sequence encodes CASSVVEGGYEQYF.

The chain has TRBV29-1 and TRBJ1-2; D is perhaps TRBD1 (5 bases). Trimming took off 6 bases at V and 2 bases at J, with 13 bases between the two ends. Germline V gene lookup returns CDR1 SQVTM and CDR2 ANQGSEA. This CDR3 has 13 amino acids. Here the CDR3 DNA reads TGCAGCGTCGAAAACGCAGGGAACTATGGCTACACCTTC. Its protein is CSVENAGNYGYTF.

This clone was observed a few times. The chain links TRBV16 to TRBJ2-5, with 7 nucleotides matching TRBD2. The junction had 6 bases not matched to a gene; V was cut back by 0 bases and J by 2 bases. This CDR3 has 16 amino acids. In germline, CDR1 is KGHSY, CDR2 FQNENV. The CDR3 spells CASSQSTGAGQETQYF. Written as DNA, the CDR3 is TGTGCCAGCAGCCAATCCACGGGAGCGGGGCAAGAGACCCAGTACTTC.

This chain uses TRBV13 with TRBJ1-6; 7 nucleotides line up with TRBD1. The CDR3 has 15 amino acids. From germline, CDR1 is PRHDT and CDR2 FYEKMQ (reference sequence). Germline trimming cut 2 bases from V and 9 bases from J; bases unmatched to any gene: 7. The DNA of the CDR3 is TGTGCCAGCAGCTTACGACAGGGAAACTTTTCACCCCTCCACTTT. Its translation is CASSLRQGNFSPLHF.

The chain's CDR3 is CAWSPQTGSAAEAFF. CDR3 sequence (DNA): TGTGCCTGGAGTCCCCAGACAGGCTCGGCTGCTGAAGCTTTCTTT. The chain recombines TRBV30 with TRBJ1-1; D is perhaps TRBD1 (6 bases). Trimming shortened V by 2 bases and J by 6 bases, and 19 bases separated the two germline ends. Germline CDR1 reads GTSNPN; CDR2 reads SVGIG (reference sequence). The CDR3 totals 15 residues.

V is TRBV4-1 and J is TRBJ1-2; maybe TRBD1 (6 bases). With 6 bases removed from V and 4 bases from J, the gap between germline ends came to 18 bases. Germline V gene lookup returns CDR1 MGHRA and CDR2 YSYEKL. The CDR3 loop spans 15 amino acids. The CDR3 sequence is CASSIRQDRSYGYTF. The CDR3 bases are TGCGCCAGCAGTATCCGACAGGATCGAAGCTATGGCTACACCTTC.

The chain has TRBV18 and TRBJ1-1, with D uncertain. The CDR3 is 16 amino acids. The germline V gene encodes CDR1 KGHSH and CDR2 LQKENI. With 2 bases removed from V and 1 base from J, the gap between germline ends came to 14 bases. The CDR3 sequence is CASSPGLRSENTEAFF. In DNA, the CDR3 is TGTGCCAGCTCACCAGGATTAAGGAGCGAGAACACTGAAGCTTTCTTT.

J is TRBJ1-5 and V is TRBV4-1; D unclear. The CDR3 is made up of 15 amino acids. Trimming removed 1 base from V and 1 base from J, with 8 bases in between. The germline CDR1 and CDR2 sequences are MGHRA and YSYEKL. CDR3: CASSQGRMSNQPQHF. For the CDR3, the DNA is TGCGCCAGCAGCCAAGGGCGGATGAGCAATCAGCCCCAGCATTTT.

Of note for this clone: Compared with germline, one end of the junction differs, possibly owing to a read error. The chain's CDR3 is CAWSLLRGVGQPQNF. The CDR3, as DNA: TGTGCCTGGAGTCTCCTCCGGGGTGTCGGTCAGCCCCAGAATTTT. The chain couples TRBV30 to TRBJ1-5; unclear D gene. Per the germline V gene, CDR1 is GTSNPN and CDR2 is SVGIG (reference sequence). There are 15 residues in the CDR3.

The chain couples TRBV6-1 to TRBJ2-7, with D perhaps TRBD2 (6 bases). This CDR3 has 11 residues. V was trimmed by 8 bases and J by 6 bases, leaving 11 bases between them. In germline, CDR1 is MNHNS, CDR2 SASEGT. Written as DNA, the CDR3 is TGTGCCAGCGCTAACGGGGGCGAGCAGTACTTC. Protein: CASANGGEQYF.

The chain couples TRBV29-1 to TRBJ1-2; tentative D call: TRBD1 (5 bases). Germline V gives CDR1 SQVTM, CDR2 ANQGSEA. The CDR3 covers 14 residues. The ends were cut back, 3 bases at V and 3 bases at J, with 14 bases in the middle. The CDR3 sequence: CSVESQDKYYGYTF. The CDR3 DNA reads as TGCAGCGTTGAGTCCCAGGACAAATACTATGGCTACACCTTC.

The DNA for the CDR3 is TGTGCCAGCAGGGGGGAGGACTTACAGTCAACCGCCGGGGAGCTGTTTTTT. Protein: CASRGEDLQSTAGELFF. The chain combines TRBV21-1 with TRBJ2-2; the D call in the table, TRBD2, was not verified against the DNA. TRBV21-1 is assigned pseudogene status. The CDR3 is made up of 17 amino acids.